This is a list of T cell receptor beta chains from one sample in a study of cytomegalovirus exposure and HLA in healthy donors. TCRdb's copy holds only in-frame clones and misses some; the assay was immunoSEQ multiplex PCR. The repertoire consists of 95,000 to 150,000 clones, with approximately 91% occurring once and the leading ten covering 1.5% to 2%. Sequenced sample: PBMCs. The receptors come from a woman between 18 and 30 years old in good health and CMV-seronegative. Each CDR3 is given with its conserved first and last residue. D genes are given only for firm matches. Size values are once, few and many counts, or a class for expanded clones, and some rows have none.

TGTGCCAGCAGCTTAGGTCCGGGAGTCGCTTTCTTT CASSLGPGVAFF NA NA TRBJ1-1 TRBV11-3
TGTGCCAGCAGTGACCGGACTTTTCGGCAGTTCTTC CASSDRTFRQFF once NA TRBJ2-1 TRBV6-1
TGTGCCAGCAGCGTGGACTCATCTTTAACAGAGACCCAGTACTTC CASSVDSSLTETQYF NA NA TRBJ2-5 TRBV9
TGTGCCAGCAGTGGACAGGAAGAGACCCAGTACTTC CASSGQEETQYF few TRBD1 TRBJ2-5 TRBV6-5
TGTGCCAGCAGCCCCACGCAAGAGGGTAACTATGGCTACACCTTC CASSPTQEGNYGYTF NA NA TRBJ1-2 TRBV7-2
TGTGCCAGCAGCCTCGGGAGATCCCACGAGCAGTACTTC CASSLGRSHEQYF NA NA TRBJ2-7 TRBV7-8
TGTGCCAGCAGTTACTCTCCTAGCGGGTGGGAGACCCAGTACTTC CASSYSPSGWETQYF NA TRBD2 TRBJ2-5 TRBV6-6
TGTGCCAGCAGTCCCCGAGGGAGCGGACAGCCCCAGCATTTT CASSPRGSGQPQHF NA NA TRBJ1-5 TRBV6-6
TGTGCCATCAGATCCACTCTACAGGGGAACTATGGCTACACCTTC CAIRSTLQGNYGYTF NA TRBD1 TRBJ1-2 TRBV10-3
TGTGCCAGCAGTTACTCGATACGAGCGGATCGGGAATTT CASSYSIRADREF NA NA TRBJ2-3 TRBV6-5
TGTGCCAGCAGCTCGGGACAGGGAGGAGGCTATGGCTACACCTTC CASSSGQGGGYGYTF NA TRBD1 TRBJ1-2 TRBV5-5
TGTGCCAGCCACGACAGGACCTATGAGCAGTACTTC CASHDRTYEQYF NA NA TRBJ2-7 TRBV6-5
TGTGCTAGTGGAGCGGTTTCACCCTATGAGCAGTACTTC CASGAVSPYEQYF NA NA TRBJ2-7 TRBV12-5
TGTGCCAGCAGCTTCTGGGGCGACGAGCAGTACTTC CASSFWGDEQYF NA NA TRBJ2-7 TRBV5-4
TGTGCCAGCAGCCAAGTTGATCGGACAGGGGCTGGCTACACCTTC CASSQVDRTGAGYTF few TRBD1 TRBJ1-2 TRBV4-2
TGTGCCAGCAGCTTATTCGCCGGGACAGGGGAACGCTACACCTTC CASSLFAGTGERYTF NA TRBD1 TRBJ1-2 TRBV7-8
TGCGCCAGCAGCCAAGAGACTAGTGGGGCTTACGAGCAGTACTTC CASSQETSGAYEQYF NA NA TRBJ2-7 TRBV4-1
TGTGCCACCAGCAGAGACGGCAGGGGACGAAACACCATATATTTT CATSRDGRGRNTIYF NA NA TRBJ1-3 TRBV15